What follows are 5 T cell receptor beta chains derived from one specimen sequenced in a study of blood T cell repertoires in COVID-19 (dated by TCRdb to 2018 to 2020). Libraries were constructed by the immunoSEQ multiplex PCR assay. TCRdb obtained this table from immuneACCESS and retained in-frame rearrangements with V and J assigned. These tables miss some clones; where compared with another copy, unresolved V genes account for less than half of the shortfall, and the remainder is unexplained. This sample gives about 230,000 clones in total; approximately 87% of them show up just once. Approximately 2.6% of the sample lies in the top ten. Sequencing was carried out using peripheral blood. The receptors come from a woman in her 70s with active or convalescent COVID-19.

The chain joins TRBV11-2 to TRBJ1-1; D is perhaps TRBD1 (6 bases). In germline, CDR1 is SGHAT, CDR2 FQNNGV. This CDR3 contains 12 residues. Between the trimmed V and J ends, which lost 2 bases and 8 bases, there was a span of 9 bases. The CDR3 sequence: CASSLNRDEAFF. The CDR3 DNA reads TGTGCCAGCAGCTTAAACAGGGACGAAGCTTTCTTT.

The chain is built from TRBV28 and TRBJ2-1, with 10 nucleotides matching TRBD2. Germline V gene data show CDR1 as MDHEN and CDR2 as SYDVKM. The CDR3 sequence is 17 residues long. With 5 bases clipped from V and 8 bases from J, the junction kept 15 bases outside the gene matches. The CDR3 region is CASSAPWGSGRGYEQFF. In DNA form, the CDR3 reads TGTGCCAGCAGTGCCCCTTGGGGGAGCGGGAGGGGGTATGAGCAGTTCTTC. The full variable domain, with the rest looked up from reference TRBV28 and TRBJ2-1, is DVKVTQSSRYLVKRTGEKVFLECVQDMDHENMFWYRQDPGLGLRLIYFSYDVKMKEKGDIPEGYSVSREKKERFSLILESASTNQTSMYLCASSAPWGSGRGYEQFFGPGTRLTVL.

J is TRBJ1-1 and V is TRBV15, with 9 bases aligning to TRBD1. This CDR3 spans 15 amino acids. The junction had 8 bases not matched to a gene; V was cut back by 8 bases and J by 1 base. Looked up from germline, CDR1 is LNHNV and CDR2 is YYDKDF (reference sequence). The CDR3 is CATAAQGQGNTEAFF. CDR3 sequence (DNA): TGTGCCACCGCCGCCCAGGGACAGGGGAACACTGAAGCTTTCTTT. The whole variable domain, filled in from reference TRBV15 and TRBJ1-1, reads DAMVIQNPRYQVTQFGKPVTLSCSQTLNHNVMYWYQQKSSQAPKLLFHYYDKDFNNEADTPDNFQSRRPNTSFCFLDIRSPGLGDTAMYLCATAAQGQGNTEAFFGQGTRLTVV.

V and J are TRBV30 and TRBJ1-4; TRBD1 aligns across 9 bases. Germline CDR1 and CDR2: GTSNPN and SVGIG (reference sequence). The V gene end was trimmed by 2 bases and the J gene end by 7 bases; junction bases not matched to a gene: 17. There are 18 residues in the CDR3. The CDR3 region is CAWSWILSTDRGVEKLFF. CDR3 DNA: TGTGCCTGGAGTTGGATCCTCTCAACGGACAGGGGAGTTGAAAAACTGTTTTTT.

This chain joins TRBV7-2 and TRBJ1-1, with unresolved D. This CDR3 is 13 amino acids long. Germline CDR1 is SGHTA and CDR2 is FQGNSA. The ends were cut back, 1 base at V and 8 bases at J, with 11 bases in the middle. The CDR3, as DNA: TGTGCCAGCAGCTTAGAATCGAGAGCGGAAGCTTTCTTT. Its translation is CASSLESRAEAFF.